These 2 T cell receptor beta chains were all obtained from the same sample, sequenced in a study of blood T cell repertoires in COVID-19. Sequenced by immunoSEQ multiplex PCR; TCRdb stores in-frame clones only, minus some. The sample includes 65,000 to 85,000 clones, over 80% of them seen just once. The sequenced material came from peripheral blood. The receptor source for this set is a human donor in a cohort sampled during active COVID-19.

The V and J genes are TRBV18 and TRBJ1-1; D remains ambiguous. This CDR3 comprises 16 residues. Trimming removed 3 bases at V and 0 bases at J, with 14 bases between. Germline V gives CDR1 KGHSH, CDR2 LQKENI. The CDR3 DNA is TGTGCCAGCTCACCTCAGGAGGGAAGCATGAACACTGAAGCTTTCTTT. This translates into CASSPQEGSMNTEAFF.

The chain carries TRBV5-1 and TRBJ2-1; weak D call: TRBD2 (6 bases). Germline V gene lookup returns CDR1 SGHRS and CDR2 YFSETQ. The CDR3 contains 17 residues. Trimming took 0 bases from V and 4 from J, leaving 17 bases between them. The CDR3: CASSLEGGSPAYNEQFF. CDR3 coding DNA: TGCGCCAGCAGCTTGGAAGGAGGGAGCCCCGCTTACAATGAGCAGTTCTTC.